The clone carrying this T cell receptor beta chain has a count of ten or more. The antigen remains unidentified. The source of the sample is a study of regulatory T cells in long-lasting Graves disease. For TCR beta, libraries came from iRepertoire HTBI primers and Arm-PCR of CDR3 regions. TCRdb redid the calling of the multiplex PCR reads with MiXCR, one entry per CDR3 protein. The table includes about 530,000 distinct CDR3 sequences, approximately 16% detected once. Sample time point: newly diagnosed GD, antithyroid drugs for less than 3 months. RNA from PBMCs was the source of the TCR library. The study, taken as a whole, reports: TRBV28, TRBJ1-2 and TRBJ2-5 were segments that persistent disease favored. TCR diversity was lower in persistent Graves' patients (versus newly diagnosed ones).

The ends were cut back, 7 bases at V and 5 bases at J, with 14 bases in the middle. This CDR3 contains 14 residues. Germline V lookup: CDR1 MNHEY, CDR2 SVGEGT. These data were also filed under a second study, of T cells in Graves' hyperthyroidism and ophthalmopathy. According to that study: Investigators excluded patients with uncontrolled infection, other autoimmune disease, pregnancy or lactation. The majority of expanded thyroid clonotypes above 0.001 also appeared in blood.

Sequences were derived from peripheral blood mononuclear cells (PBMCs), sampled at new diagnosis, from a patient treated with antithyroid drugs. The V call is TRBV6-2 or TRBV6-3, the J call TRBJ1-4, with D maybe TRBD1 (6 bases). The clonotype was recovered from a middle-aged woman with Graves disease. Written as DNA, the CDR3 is TGTGCCAGCAATGCGGGAGGGGGGAATGAAAAACTGTTTTTT. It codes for CASNAGGGNEKLFF.